This T cell receptor beta chain was obtained from a study of blood T cell repertoires in COVID-19. The wider study: Sites in the United States, Italy and Spain provided acute and convalescent COVID-19 samples. The analysed material was cDNA or gDNA that came from T cells, B-cell-depleted T cells, or PBMCs.

Patients in Seattle were enrolled during active infection, then followed longitudinally. Clones were read by immunoSEQ multiplex PCR, and TCRdb kept only the in-frame ones, dropping some. The sample has roughly 350,000 clones; roughly 86% are singletons. The sequence was collected from a woman aged 70 to 79 with COVID-19, enrolled during active disease. Sequenced material: peripheral blood.

CDR3 nucleotide sequence: TGTGCCAGCAGTTTAGGAGGGACGGGGTCGGGATCCAATCAGCCCCAGCATTTT. As protein: CASSLGGTGSGSNQPQHF. This chain uses TRBV28 with TRBJ1-5; tentative D call: TRBD1 (5 bases). The CDR3 covers 18 residues. The V end was cut by 2 bases, the J end by 3 bases, with 20 bases between. Germline assignment: CDR1 MDHEN and CDR2 SYDVKM.